Here is one T cell receptor (beta chain) with its context. This receptor's antigen is unknown. Per-base qualities were not stored, and no clone one base away is much larger. The CDR3 sequence holds 15 residues, the cysteine and phenylalanine included. The retained sequence is limited to the CDR3, 45 bases, with the frame set at the first base. The germline ends are 13 bases apart after V is trimmed by 6 bases and J by 0 bases. As encoded in the germline V gene, CDR1 is MGHDK while CDR2 is SYGVNS. TCRdb names Illumina NovaSeq 6000 as the instrument used. TCRalpha and TCRbeta cDNA libraries were constructed by 5'RACE with constant-segment primers, with sample barcodes and unique molecular identifiers being introduced. RNA was extracted from every sample with Trizol reagent. Libraries were amplified in two PCR steps, with a second sample barcode and Illumina TruSeq adapters added in the second step. The libraries were sequenced on an Illumina NovaSeq using 2 x 150 bp paired-end reads. On the authors' methods: Reads were demultiplexed and collapsed into UMI-guided consensus sequences with migec v1.2.7. Using mixcr v2.1.11, the UMI consensuses were aligned to TRA and TRB V and J templates and assembled into clonotypes. Expanded or contracted clonotypes were those called significant by both edgeR and NoisET, with noise models trained on biological replicates. edgeR calls used a false discovery rate-adjusted p below 0.01 and a log2 fold-change threshold of 1. As an exploratory analysis of dynamics, max-normalized trajectories of the 1000 most abundant clonotypes were examined by PCA with hierarchical clustering. Separately sequenced CD4+ and CD8+ repertoires were used to assign a CD4 or CD8 phenotype to each responding clone. The raw public reads went through TCRdb reprocessing: fastp at Q25, MiXCR clone calling, in-frame beta chains kept. All rows with the same CDR3 protein become a single entry with the most common DNA and genes. TCRdb's processing, not the authors', yielded these V and J calls. The sample table records 70,000 to 95,000 distinct CDR3 sequences; roughly 13% of these occur just once. Jointly, the top ten make up 41% of the sample.

PBMCs were isolated by Ficoll-Paque density gradient centrifugation. These data come from a study of T-cell memory formation after mild COVID-19 (dated by TCRdb to the early 2020s). Broadly, across the study: TCR sequence clusters from the two donors were found to be largely donor specific. In a couple of donors, T-cell clones that expanded and contracted after mild COVID-19 were tracked by sequencing TCRalpha and TCRbeta repertoires over time. The cohort comprised two young, previously healthy adult volunteers, one female and one male.

What the study reported, not specific to this receptor: Balanced CD4/CD8 phenotypes were observed for clones contracting from day 15 to 85, whereas a bias towards CD4+ was observed for a second wave of clones expanding from day 15 to 37. Contracting CD4+ clones appeared mostly in the CM and EM memory subsets, whereas CD8+ clones were enriched in EMRA. The study included only a couple of mild cases, and larger cohorts that include severe cases with pre-infection samples were judged to be necessary. Whether the second-wave clones peaking on day 37 were SARS-CoV-2 specific was not confirmed. Some responding clones were detected in pre-infection memory, suggesting pre-existing cross-reactive memory T cells joined the SARS-CoV-2 response.

The sequence came from a young man who had mild COVID-19 (a few samples of this study predate the infection). The sample titles of this study are shuffled in the database, so cell type and time point are left out; the donor was told from shared clones. The chain joins TRBV25-1 to TRBJ2-3; a tentative D match to TRBD1 spans 5 bases. Specimen: PBMCs or a T cell subset sorted from them (not recorded which). CDR3 region: CASRRLGVSTDTQYF. Here is the DNA: TGTGCCAGCAGAAGGTTAGGGGTGAGCACAGATACGCAGTATTTT.